This T cell receptor beta chain was documented in a study of CD8 T cells in ankylosing spondylitis. With regard to this clonotype: What it recognizes is unknown.

Trimming took 0 bases from V and 1 from J, leaving 7 bases between them. CDR1 is DFQATT and CDR2 is SNEGSKA in the germline V gene (reference sequence). The CDR3 has 15 amino acids. Overall study results and limits: Disease-linked clones were found to be CD8+ and relatively rare in peripheral blood. Blood from ankylosing spondylitis patients appeared to carry a characteristic roughly 8-variant TCR beta motif. The clones that were linked to disease were reported to be significantly enriched in matched synovial fluid samples from ankylosing spondylitis patients.

TCRdb itself ran the 5' RACE reads through MiXCR, one entry per CDR3 protein. The repertoire consists of 700,000 to 850,000 distinct CDR3 sequences, with about 12% occurring once and the leading ten covering more than 0.5%. The chain couples TRBV20-1 to TRBJ2-6; D not certain. This receptor was taken from a male donor with ankylosing spondylitis. The source material was blood, either unsorted or a sorted T cell fraction (not recorded which). The CDR3 loop is CSARDWKSGANVLTF. DNA for the CDR3: TGCAGTGCTAGAGACTGGAAGTCTGGGGCCAACGTCCTGACTTTC.